This TCR beta chain originates from a study of blood T cell repertoires in COVID-19 (TCRdb year 2020). Background for the entire study: Samples from collaborators originated in the United States, Italy and Spain and spanned both the acute and convalescent phases of COVID-19. Deeply sampled blood TCRbeta repertoires from subjects exposed to, actively infected with, or recovered from COVID-19 were included in the dataset. The material from the prospective study consisted of cDNA or gDNA derived from T cells, B-cell-depleted T cells, or PBMCs. Sample metadata almost always included a de-identified subject ID, COVID-19 status, age in years and sex. HLA class I and class II types, where available, came from metadata supplied by the sample provider rather than from assay-based typing. The repertoires were released in a freely available public database meant as a resource for research on the immune response to SARS-CoV-2. The samples were drawn from the first 160 participants of the ongoing ImmuneRACE study and from 1,200 or so subjects provided by 6 global collaborators.

Of note for this clone: Its antigen remains undetermined. Nothing much larger sits one base from this clone, and base qualities are not available.

The CDR3 runs 16 amino acids, cysteine and phenylalanine included. Only the CDR3 part of the read is kept: 48 bases, read in frame from the first base. V loses 1 base, J loses 0 bases, and the germline ends lie 13 bases apart. CDR1 and CDR2 are read off the germline V gene (reference sequence) as LGHDT and YNNKEL. Collaborating institutions collected whole blood in K2EDTA tubes following their own protocols. For TCRbeta analysis, collaborator samples were shipped as frozen whole blood, as isolated PBMCs, or as DNA extracted from either sample type. TCRbeta CDR3 regions were amplified from genomic DNA by means of the immunoSEQ Assay, a bias-controlled multiplex PCR. The study's own analysis went as follows. The number of nucleated cells in each sample was estimated by amplification of reference gene primers within the assay. Sequence reads were collapsed and filtered to measure the absolute abundance of every unique TCRbeta CDR3 rearrangement. Productive Simpson clonality was computed per sample as the square root of Simpson's diversity index over productive rearrangements. The table comes from immuneACCESS by way of TCRdb, which keeps in-frame sequences with V and J called. Part of the clones is missing from these tables; in studies checked, under half for an unresolved V gene and the rest for unknown reasons. V, J and clone size reflect that table, while D and trimming were determined from the DNA. Counted in this sample were around 50,000 clones; 70% to 90% of them appeared once. Around 3% of the sample is held by the ten biggest clonotypes.

Study-wide findings and limitations: The amount of clinical and demographic metadata varied by source and participant and was provided uncurated.

The rearranged chain carries TRBV3-1 (or the pseudogene TRBV3-2) and TRBJ2-7; the D segment cannot be called with confidence. The material sequenced was peripheral blood. The receptor's source is a woman aged 80 or over with acute or convalescent COVID-19. This receptor has the CDR3 CASSQVTSRNSYEQYF. The nucleotides read TGTGCCAGCAGCCAAGTGACTTCCCGAAACTCCTACGAGCAGTACTTC.